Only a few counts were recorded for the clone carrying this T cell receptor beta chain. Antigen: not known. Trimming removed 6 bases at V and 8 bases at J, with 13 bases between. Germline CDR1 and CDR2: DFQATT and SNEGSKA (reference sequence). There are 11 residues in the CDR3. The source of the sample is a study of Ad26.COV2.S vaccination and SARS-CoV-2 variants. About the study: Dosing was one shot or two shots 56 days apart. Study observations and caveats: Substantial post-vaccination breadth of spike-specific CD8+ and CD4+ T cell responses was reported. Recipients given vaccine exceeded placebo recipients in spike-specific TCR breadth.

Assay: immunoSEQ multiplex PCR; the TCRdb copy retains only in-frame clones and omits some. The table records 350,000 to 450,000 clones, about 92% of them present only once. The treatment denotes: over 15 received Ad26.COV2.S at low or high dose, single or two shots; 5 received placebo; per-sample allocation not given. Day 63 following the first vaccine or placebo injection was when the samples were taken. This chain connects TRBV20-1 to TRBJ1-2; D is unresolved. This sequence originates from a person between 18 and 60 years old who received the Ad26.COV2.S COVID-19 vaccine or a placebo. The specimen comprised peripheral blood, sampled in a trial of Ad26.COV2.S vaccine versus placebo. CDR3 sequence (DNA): TGCAGTGCCGAATTGACTGTAGGCTACACCTTC. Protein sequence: CSAELTVGYTF.